Below are 26 T cell receptor beta chains sequenced from a single sample in a study of CD8 T cells in Susac syndrome. Reverse transcription of about 0.45 to 1 ug RNA was performed with random hexamers. TCRdb redid the calling of the immunoSEQ multiplex PCR reads with MiXCR, one entry per CDR3 protein. The data contain almost 450,000 distinct CDR3 sequences, more than 80% of them singletons. The sequencing sample was made of CD8+ T cells from PBMCs. Every receptor here comes from a human donor with multiple sclerosis.

This clonotype came up once. The rearrangement uses TRBV29-1 and TRBJ1-5; TRBD1 aligns across 9 bases. The trim removed 4 bases at V and 13 bases at J, leaving 5 bases unmatched. Germline assignment: CDR1 SQVTM and CDR2 ANQGSEA. The CDR3 contains 11 residues. CDR3 amino acids: CSVVGQGSQHF. CDR3 nucleotide sequence: TGCAGCGTTGTGGGACAGGGATCGCAGCATTTT.

This clonotype was detected a few times. This chain uses TRBV6-5 with TRBJ2-7, with D maybe TRBD2 (5 bases). Germline-derived CDR1 and CDR2 are MNHEY and SVGAGI. Trimming pared 0 bases from V and 4 bases from J, leaving 7 bases between. The CDR3 is made up of 13 amino acids. The CDR3 sequence is CASSYSAGYEQYF. CDR3 in DNA: TGTGCCAGCAGTTACTCGGCGGGTTACGAGCAGTACTTC.

This chain uses TRBV6-5 with TRBJ2-1; D remains unclear. The CDR3 consists of 13 residues. From germline, CDR1 is MNHEY and CDR2 SVGAGI. V gave up 2 bases and J gave up 4 bases, with 6 bases separating them. The CDR3 sequence: CASSYGQYNEQFF. The CDR3 bases are TGTGCCAGCAGTTACGGGCAGTACAATGAGCAGTTCTTC.

The J gene is TRBJ2-7, the V gene TRBV7-9; 13 bases align to TRBD2. CDR3 length: 14 amino acids. V shed 5 bases, J shed 6 bases, and the junction held 4 bases outside the gene matches. Germline CDR1 SEHNR, CDR2 FQNEAQ (reference sequence). CDR3 nucleotides: TGTGCCAGCAGCCCCCGGACTAGCGGGGGCGAGCAGTACTTC. It is translated as CASSPRTSGGEQYF.

The chain links TRBV27 to TRBJ2-7, with no clear D. The V end was cut by 5 bases, the J end by 2 bases, with 16 bases between. CDR1 and CDR2 from the germline V gene are MNHEY and SMNVEV (reference sequence). This CDR3 spans 15 amino acids. The CDR3 nucleotides read TGTGCCAGCAGTCCGCCCGCAGGCGGTACCTACGAGCAGTACTTC. Its protein product is CASSPPAGGTYEQYF.

This clonotype has a handful of counts. The CDR3 nucleotides are TGTGCCAGTAGTATAGTGTCCGGAACCTACGAGCAGTACTTC. Translated, it gives CASSIVSGTYEQYF. The rearrangement uses TRBV19 and TRBJ2-7, with D unclear. Looked up from germline, CDR1 is LNHDA and CDR2 is SQIVND (reference sequence). V gave up 1 base and J gave up 2 bases, with 9 bases separating them. CDR3 length: 14 residues.

The chain employs TRBV4-2 and TRBJ2-1; the match to TRBD2 covers 14 bases. Germline CDR1 LGHNA, CDR2 YNFKEQ. With 4 bases clipped from V and 8 bases from J, the junction kept 4 bases outside the gene matches. The CDR3 consists of 15 residues. The CDR3 coding sequence is TGTGCCAGCAGCCTCGGGACTAGCGGGAGCCATGAGCAGTTCTTC. Residues: CASSLGTSGSHEQFF.

The chain carries TRBV6-6 and TRBJ1-5; TRBD1 is a possible D gene (5 bases). Germline lookup yields CDR1 MNHNY and CDR2 SVGAGI (reference sequence). The CDR3 covers 15 residues. The V end lost 3 bases, the J end lost 5 bases, and 14 bases lay between the germline ends. The CDR3 region is CASSYVQGDDQPQHF. The CDR3 DNA reads as TGTGCCAGCAGTTATGTCCAGGGCGACGATCAGCCCCAGCATTTT.

The rearrangement links TRBV7-9 to TRBJ1-4; a possible D gene is TRBD1 (5 bases). Per germline, CDR1 SEHNR and CDR2 FQNEAQ (reference sequence). The CDR3 loop spans 15 amino acids. V shed 1 base and J shed 4 bases, with 10 bases lying between them. The CDR3 spells CASSLVEGRNEKLFF. CDR3 coding DNA: TGTGCCAGCAGCTTAGTCGAGGGACGTAATGAAAAACTGTTTTTT.

This chain connects TRBV12-3 or TRBV12-4 to TRBJ2-7; D is possibly TRBD2 (5 bases). V shed 6 bases and J shed 4 bases, with 13 bases lying between them. The CDR3 runs 13 residues. In DNA, the CDR3 is TGTGCCAGCAGGGACTCGACACATTACGAGCAGTACTTC. Encoded protein: CASRDSTHYEQYF.

For the CDR3, the DNA is TGTGCCACCGGGACAGGGAACGACCTGACCAGGGGCTACACCTTC. This gives the protein CATGTGNDLTRGYTF. The gene calls are TRBV27 and TRBJ1-2; 9 nucleotides line up with TRBD1. The CDR3 has 15 amino acids. Germline CDR1 MNHEY, CDR2 SMNVEV (reference sequence). The V gene end was trimmed by 10 bases and the J gene end by 8 bases; junction bases not matched to a gene: 17.

The chain recombines TRBV7-9 with TRBJ1-3; D remains ambiguous. Between the trimmed V and J ends, which lost 1 base and 0 bases, there was a span of 10 bases. The CDR3 has 16 residues. Germline values: CDR1 SEHNR, CDR2 FQNEAQ (reference sequence). The CDR3 loop is CASSLGQRASGNTIYF. The CDR3 nucleotides read TGTGCCAGCAGCTTAGGCCAGCGGGCCTCTGGAAACACCATATATTTT.

This clonotype came up once. V is TRBV5-1 and J is TRBJ2-7; tentatively, D is TRBD2 (6 bases). V was trimmed by 0 bases and J by 6 bases, leaving 16 bases between them. The CDR3 runs to 15 residues. Germline-derived CDR1 and CDR2 are SGHRS and YFSETQ. CDR3 region: CASSLDSGVEIEQYF. CDR3 in DNA: TGCGCCAGCAGCTTGGATTCGGGAGTTGAGATCGAGCAGTACTTC. Combining the CDR3 with reference TRBV5-1 and TRBJ2-7 gives the whole variable domain KAGVTQTPRYLIKTRGQQVTLSCSPISGHRSVSWYQQTPGQGLQFLFEYFSETQRNKGNFPGRFSGRQFSNSRSEMNVSTLELGDSALYLCASSLDSGVEIEQYFGPGTRLTVT.

The V and J genes are TRBV6-5 and TRBJ2-6; no definite D call. Between the trimmed V and J ends, which lost 2 bases and 4 bases, there was a span of 9 bases. The CDR3 is 15 residues long. Looked up from germline, CDR1 is MNHEY and CDR2 is SVGAGI. CDR3 protein: CASSYGEAGANVLTF. The CDR3, as DNA: TGTGCCAGCAGTTACGGTGAAGCCGGGGCCAACGTCCTGACTTTC.

The chain is built from TRBV5-5 and TRBJ1-2; 7 nucleotides agree with TRBD1. CDR1 and CDR2 from the germline V gene are SGHKS and YYEKEE (reference sequence). J gave up 2 bases and V 2 bases, and 12 bases lay outside the gene matches. This CDR3 has 17 residues. The CDR3 reads CASSFVTGRVENYGYTF. In nucleotides, the CDR3 is TGTGCCAGCAGCTTTGTGACAGGGCGGGTTGAAAACTATGGCTACACCTTC.

The genes are TRBV29-1 and TRBJ1-1; D is unclear. Germline V CDR1 and CDR2: SQVTM, ANQGSEA. Trimming left V 4 bases short and J 1 base short, with 10 bases between. The CDR3 is 13 residues long. CDR3: CSVVGGENTEAFF. CDR3 sequence (DNA): TGCAGCGTTGTTGGCGGGGAGAACACTGAAGCTTTCTTT.

The V call is TRBV13, the J call TRBJ2-1; D perhaps matches TRBD2 (5 bases). The CDR3 length is 14 residues. CDR1 and CDR2 from the germline V gene are PRHDT and FYEKMQ (reference sequence). Trimming took 5 bases from V and 7 from J, leaving 15 bases between them. The CDR3 DNA reads as TGTGCCAGCAGCCCAGGTTTTAGCGAGAATGAGCAGTTCTTC. This gives the protein CASSPGFSENEQFF.

The V gene is TRBV6-1, the J gene TRBJ2-7; 10 bases are shared with TRBD2. V was clipped by 5 bases and J by 2 bases; unmatched bases: 12. The CDR3 contains 17 residues. Germline CDR1 is MNHNS and CDR2 is SASEGT. The CDR3 nucleotides are TGTGCCAGCAGTCCGGGACTAGCGACCCTAGGCGCCTACGAGCAGTACTTC. Its translation is CASSPGLATLGAYEQYF.

The gene calls are TRBV30 and TRBJ2-5; 8 bases match TRBD2. Germline trimming cut 0 bases from V and 5 bases from J; bases unmatched to any gene: 5. CDR1 and CDR2 (germline): GTSNPN, SVGIG (reference sequence). CDR3 length: 14 residues. CDR3 residues: CAWSVRGGLETQYF. Written as DNA, the CDR3 is TGTGCCTGGAGTGTACGGGGGGGGTTGGAGACCCAGTACTTC.

The V and J genes are TRBV7-9 and TRBJ2-1; D is unresolved. This CDR3 region has 12 residues. Trimming took 4 bases from V and 7 from J, leaving 8 bases between them. Germline CDR1 is SEHNR and CDR2 is FQNEAQ (reference sequence). The CDR3 DNA follows: TGTGCCAGCAGCTGGTCGTCGAATGAGCAGTTCTTC. Translating gives CASSWSSNEQFF.

Regarding this clonotype: Compared with germline, one end of the junction differs, possibly owing to a read error. The chain joins TRBV14 to TRBJ2-1, with D maybe TRBD1 (6 bases). Germline values: CDR1 SGHDN, CDR2 FVKESK. CDR3 length: 14 amino acids. CDR3 in DNA: TGTGCCAGCAGCCAATCTGGGGGCTTAGATGAGCAGCTCTTC. The encoded protein is CASSQSGGLDEQLF.

This sequence joins TRBV4-1 and TRBJ2-3; D is possibly TRBD1 or TRBD2 (5 bases each). The V gene lost 4 bases and the J gene lost 6 bases, with 14 bases spanning the gap. The germline CDR1 and CDR2 sequences are MGHRA and YSYEKL. The CDR3 extends over 14 amino acids. The CDR3 loop is CASSRGYGEDTQYF. The CDR3 DNA sequence: TGCGCCAGCAGCCGGGGGTACGGTGAGGATACGCAGTATTTT.

This chain uses TRBV12-5 with TRBJ2-7, with TRBD2 matching 12 bases. Germline lookup yields CDR1 LGHNT and CDR2 FRNRAP. The V gene end was trimmed by 4 bases and the J gene end by 6 bases; junction bases not matched to a gene: 10. The CDR3 sequence is 16 residues long. CDR3 in amino acids: CASGSPTSGRSGEQYF. The CDR3 DNA reads as TGTGCTAGTGGTTCCCCGACTAGCGGGAGATCGGGCGAGCAGTACTTC.

The chain recombines TRBV5-1 with TRBJ2-7; the D gene is possibly TRBD2 (5 bases). Germline V CDR1 and CDR2: SGHRS, YFSETQ. This CDR3 comprises 15 residues. V lost 0 bases and J 6 bases, leaving 16 bases between the germline ends. DNA for the CDR3: TGCGCCAGCAGCTTGGAGGACTTAAATCGATCCGAGCAGTACTTC. Its protein is CASSLEDLNRSEQYF.

The chain carries TRBV7-2 and TRBJ2-3; the D gene could be TRBD1 or TRBD2 (5 bases each). V was cut by 5 bases and J by 1 base, with 13 bases left in between. This CDR3 region has 15 residues. Germline CDR1 SGHTA, CDR2 FQGNSA. CDR3 coding DNA: TGTGCCAGCAGCCCGAGGGGCCAGGGCACAGATACGCAGTATTTT. Amino acids: CASSPRGQGTDTQYF.

The chain joins TRBV5-4 to TRBJ2-7, with TRBD1 identical over 9 bases. CDR3 length: 14 residues. CDR1 is SGHNT, CDR2 YYREEE, per germline (reference sequence). V dropped 4 bases and J dropped 4; count of bases not matched to a gene: 6. DNA for the CDR3: TGTGCCAGCAGCCTGACAGGGGGGGATTACGAGCAGTACTTC. Amino acids: CASSLTGGDYEQYF. Complete variable domain (other parts from reference TRBV5-4 and TRBJ2-7): ETGVTQSPTHLIKTRGQQVTLRCSSQSGHNTVSWYQQALGQGPQFIFQYYREEENGRGNFPPRFSGLQFPNYSSELNVNALELDDSALYLCASSLTGGDYEQYFGPGTRLTVT.